This T cell receptor (beta chain) was captured by sequencing in a study of early T cells in non-severe SARS-CoV-2 infection. The CDR3 contains 15 residues. The germline gives CDR1 SGHTA, CDR2 FQGTGA. The trim removed 5 bases at V and 6 bases at J, leaving 11 bases unmatched. This clonotype was observed many times. Individual cDNA molecules received unique molecular identifiers during library preparation. TCRdb re-called the 5' RACE reads through MiXCR, storing one row per CDR3 protein. The sample records 90,000 to 130,000 distinct CDR3 sequences, around 10% being singletons. Sequencing used whole blood. The TCR was taken from an adult who was a healthcare worker with PCR-confirmed SARS-CoV-2 infection or an uninfected control (not recorded which). The V gene is TRBV7-3, the J gene TRBJ2-3, with 7 bases matching TRBD2. The CDR3 is CASSPLGAGGDTQYF. The DNA for the CDR3 is TGTGCCAGCAGCCCCCTAGGGGCCGGGGGGGATACGCAGTATTTT.